Below are 10 T cell receptor beta chains sequenced from a single sample in a study of OX40 agonist ivuxolimab in advanced cancers. Generated by immunoSEQ multiplex PCR, the TCRdb table keeps only in-frame clones and is missing some. The data hold 65,000 to 95,000 clones, with approximately 86% observed a single time. The material sequenced was CD4+ or CD8+ T cells sorted from blood, taken in a trial of the OX40 agonist ivuxolimab. The receptors originated from an adult with an advanced solid tumor such as melanoma, head and neck, liver or kidney cancer.

This sequence joins TRBV6-1 and TRBJ2-2; perhaps TRBD1 as D (6 bases). The germline V and J ends were trimmed by 8 bases and 4 bases, with 14 bases remaining between them. The CDR3 covers 14 residues. The germline V gene encodes CDR1 MNHNS and CDR2 SASEGT. CDR3 residues: CASVEGVGTGELFF. The CDR3 nucleotides read TGTGCCAGCGTAGAGGGGGTCGGCACCGGGGAGCTGTTTTTT.

The V and J genes are TRBV6-5 and TRBJ2-7; the match to TRBD2 covers 7 bases. The length of the CDR3 is 14 residues. From germline, CDR1 is MNHEY and CDR2 SVGAGI. V dropped 8 bases and J dropped 0; count of bases not matched to a gene: 7. Here the CDR3 reads CASRFRGVSYEQYF. The CDR3 DNA reads TGTGCCAGCCGGTTCCGGGGGGTCTCCTACGAGCAGTACTTC.

V gene TRBV5-6 combines with J gene TRBJ1-2, with 7 positions matching TRBD1. This CDR3 contains 15 residues. Germline trimming cut 4 bases from V and 4 bases from J; bases unmatched to any gene: 10. Germline CDR1 SGHDT, CDR2 YYEEEE. CDR3 coding DNA: TGTGCCAGCAGCGTTGACAGGGACTTATCCTATGGCTACACCTTC. This encodes CASSVDRDLSYGYTF.

The chain has TRBV9 and TRBJ2-1; 7 bases fit TRBD2. The germline gives CDR1 SGDLS, CDR2 YYNGEE. CDR3 length equals 15 residues. Trimming at V came to 2 bases and at J to 0 bases, leaving 2 bases not matched to a gene. The CDR3 DNA reads TGTGCCAGCAGCGTCAGGGAGGGCTCCTACAATGAGCAGTTCTTC. Its translation: CASSVREGSYNEQFF.

The chain employs TRBV4-1 and TRBJ1-1, with D perhaps matching TRBD1 (5 bases). The length of the CDR3 is 15 residues. The germline V gene has CDR1 MGHRA and CDR2 YSYEKL. The V end was cut by 2 bases, the J end by 0 bases, with 10 bases between. CDR3 amino acids: CASSQMGPLNTEAFF. The CDR3 DNA is TGCGCCAGCAGCCAAATGGGGCCATTGAACACTGAAGCTTTCTTT.

The rearrangement uses TRBV2 and TRBJ1-3; D is unclear. The germline V gene encodes CDR1 SNHLY and CDR2 FYNNEI. CDR3 length equals 15 residues. The ends were cut back, 2 bases at V and 0 bases at J, with 8 bases in the middle. Here the CDR3 reads CASSESPDSGNTIYF. The CDR3 bases are TGTGCCAGCAGTGAATCTCCGGACTCTGGAAACACCATATATTTT. The full variable domain, rest sourced from reference TRBV2 and TRBJ1-3, is EPEVTQTPSHQVTQMGQEVILRCVPISNHLYFYWYRQILGQKVEFLVSFYNNEISEKSEIFDDQFSVERPDGSNFTLKIRSTKLEDSAMYFCASSESPDSGNTIYFGEGSWLTVV.

The chain carries TRBV7-9 and TRBJ2-3; D may be TRBD2 (5 bases). Trimming stripped 2 bases from V and 4 bases from J, with 10 bases between. The germline V gene has CDR1 SEHNR and CDR2 FQNEAQ (reference sequence). The CDR3 length is 14 residues. CDR3 coding DNA: TGTGCCAGCAGCTTAAGAGGGATGCCAGATACGCAGTATTTT. Protein product: CASSLRGMPDTQYF.

This chain links TRBV5-1 with TRBJ1-6; D is unclear. The CDR3 sequence is 14 residues long. V dropped 4 bases and J dropped 10 bases, with 15 bases sitting between them. Germline V gene data show CDR1 as SGHRS and CDR2 as YFSETQ. This chain's CDR3 is CASSRDGQRSPLHF. DNA for the CDR3: TGCGCCAGCAGCCGAGACGGCCAGCGGTCACCCCTCCACTTT.

The chain combines TRBV6-5 with TRBJ1-1, with TRBD1 identical over 7 bases. J lost 3 bases, V lost 5 bases, and 3 bases had no gene match. CDR3 length equals 13 residues. CDR1 and CDR2 (germline): MNHEY, SVGAGI. Here the CDR3 reads CASSGGQDTEAFF. CDR3 sequence (DNA): TGTGCCAGCAGTGGTGGACAGGACACTGAAGCTTTCTTT.

J is TRBJ2-1 and V is TRBV9, with 13 bases that match TRBD2. V dropped 4 bases and J dropped 8; count of bases not matched to a gene: 12. The CDR3 is made up of 17 amino acids. Germline V gene data show CDR1 as SGDLS and CDR2 as YYNGEE. CDR3 in DNA: TGTGCCAGCAGCCCAACGAAGGGGACTAGCGGGAAGTATGAGCAGTTCTTC. Protein product: CASSPTKGTSGKYEQFF.